The 10 T cell receptor beta chains below come from one sample, sequenced in a study of CD4 T cells in relation to SARS-CoV-2 and coronaviruses. Their target antigens are unknown. Measured with immunoSEQ multiplex PCR; TCRdb has only the in-frame clones, and not every one. Counted here are 25,000 or so clones, 76% occurring once; the ten biggest clones make up roughly 30%. The unexposed donors gave CD4+ T cells in about 2011-2018, prior to COVID-19. The cells were cultured for around ten days before CD4+ T cells were isolated. Sequencing input: CD4+ T cells from PBMCs, cultured in vitro. These receptors all come from a human donor in good health.

This clone was seen only a few times. This chain links TRBV20-1 with TRBJ1-2; D is undetermined. The CDR3 spans 11 residues. The germline V and J ends were trimmed by 1 base and 8 bases, with 8 bases remaining between them. The germline V gene encodes CDR1 DFQATT and CDR2 SNEGSKA (reference sequence). CDR3 DNA: TGCAGTGCTAGAGGGATAGGCGGCTACACCTTC. It specifies CSARGIGGYTF.

This clone has more than one count but fewer than ten. The J gene is TRBJ2-2, the V gene TRBV3-1 (or the pseudogene TRBV3-2), with D uncertain. Trimming took 4 bases from V and 6 from J, leaving 6 bases between them. Germline CDR1 LGHDT, CDR2 YNNKEL (reference sequence). CDR3 length: 12 amino acids. The CDR3 sequence: CASSPFPGELFF. The CDR3 DNA reads as TGTGCCAGCAGCCCCTTCCCCGGGGAGCTGTTTTTT.

This chain links TRBV28 with TRBJ1-6; tentatively, D is TRBD1 (5 bases). V was clipped by 3 bases and J by 9 bases, with 12 bases between them. CDR1 and CDR2 (germline): MDHEN, SYDVKM. This CDR3 region has 14 residues. The CDR3 loop reads CASSLRDGFSPLHF. CDR3 coding DNA: TGTGCCAGCAGTTTGAGGGACGGATTTTCACCCCTCCACTTT.

The CDR3 DNA reads as TGTGCCAGCAGTACGGATAAGAGCACTGAAGCTTTCTTT. Amino acids: CASSTDKSTEAFF. The chain combines TRBV27 with TRBJ1-1, with D unclear. CDR1 and CDR2 from the germline V gene are MNHEY and SMNVEV (reference sequence). The CDR3 runs 13 residues. Trimming stripped 5 bases from V and 4 bases from J, with 11 bases between.

The CDR3 sequence: CASSRGRNQPQHF. The DNA of the CDR3 is TGTGCCAGCAGCAGGGGTAGGAATCAGCCCCAGCATTTT. The rearrangement joins TRBV6-5 to TRBJ1-5, with a weak D call TRBD1 (6 bases). This CDR3 has 13 amino acids. Germline V lookup: CDR1 MNHEY, CDR2 SVGAGI. V lost 6 bases to trimming and J lost 4 bases, with 10 bases between them.

The chain joins TRBV9 to TRBJ1-5; possibly TRBD1 for D (5 bases). Trimming stripped 4 bases from V and 5 bases from J, with 13 bases between. The CDR3 loop spans 14 amino acids. Germline assignment: CDR1 SGDLS and CDR2 YYNGEE. CDR3 in amino acids: CASSPQGSDQPQHF. The DNA for the CDR3 is TGTGCCAGCAGCCCGCAGGGTTCGGATCAGCCCCAGCATTTT.

V gene TRBV15 combines with J gene TRBJ2-7; 8 positions agree with TRBD1. V was pared by 7 bases and J by 3 bases, with 8 bases of the junction left unmatched. The germline CDR1 and CDR2 sequences are LNHNV and YYDKDF (reference sequence). CDR3 length equals 14 residues. The CDR3 DNA reads TGTGCCACCAAGAAGGAACAGGGGGGCTACGAGCAGTACTTC. Residues: CATKKEQGGYEQYF.

This chain uses TRBV7-8 with TRBJ2-3; D is perhaps TRBD2 (6 bases). The CDR3 covers 14 residues. Trimming shortened V by 5 bases and J by 2 bases, and 11 bases separated the two germline ends. The V gene's germline CDR1 is SGHVS and CDR2 FQNEAQ. Here the CDR3 reads CASSPGTHTDTQYF. In DNA, the CDR3 is TGTGCCAGCAGCCCGGGGACTCACACAGATACGCAGTATTTT. The full variable domain, its missing parts supplied by reference TRBV7-8 and TRBJ2-3, is GAGVSQSPRYKVAKRGQDVALRCDPISGHVSLFWYQQALGQGPEFLTYFQNEAQLDKSGLPSDRFFAERPEGSVSTLKIQRTQQEDSAVYLCASSPGTHTDTQYFGPGTRLTVL.

The genes are TRBV30 and TRBJ1-4; D is possibly TRBD1 (6 bases). CDR1 and CDR2 from the germline V gene are GTSNPN and SVGIG (reference sequence). The V and J ends lost 6 bases and 9 bases respectively, with 20 bases between them. CDR3 length: 14 residues. The CDR3 bases are TGTGCCTGTGCGACGGGGGCGAAGGTGAAAAAACTGTTTTTT. It is translated as CACATGAKVKKLFF.

There are a few counts of this clone. V usage is TRBV7-2 and J usage is TRBJ2-7, with 7 positions matching TRBD1. The CDR3 sequence is 16 residues long. The trim removed 5 bases at V and 0 bases at J, leaving 10 bases unmatched. The germline V gene encodes CDR1 SGHTA and CDR2 FQGNSA. The CDR3 coding sequence is TGTGCCAGCAGCGAGTCATCGGACAGGAGCTCCTACGAGCAGTACTTC. Translating gives CASSESSDRSSYEQYF.